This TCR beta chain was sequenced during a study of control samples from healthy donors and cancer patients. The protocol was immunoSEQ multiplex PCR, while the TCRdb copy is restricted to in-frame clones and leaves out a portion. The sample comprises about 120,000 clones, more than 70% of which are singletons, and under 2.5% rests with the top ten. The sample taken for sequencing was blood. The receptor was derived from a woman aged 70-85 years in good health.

The CDR3 region has the DNA TGTGCCAGCAGCCTAAGGACAGGGGGGGGTGGAAACACCATATATTTT. Its protein product is CASSLRTGGGGNTIYF. J is TRBJ1-3 and V is TRBV7-2, with 10 bases fitting TRBD1. J gave up 3 bases and V 5 bases, and 7 bases lay outside the gene matches. CDR3 length: 16 amino acids. Germline V CDR1 and CDR2: SGHTA, FQGNSA.